This T cell receptor beta chain came from a study of cytomegalovirus exposure and HLA in healthy donors. Both 60 Vbeta primers and 13 Jbeta primers went into the PCR. Profiled with immunoSEQ multiplex PCR; TCRdb holds only in-frame clones, not every one. The sample comprises around 160,000 clones, around four fifths of which are singletons, and approximately 1.5% rests with the top ten. Trimming shortened V by 2 bases and J by 2 bases, and 6 bases separated the two germline ends. There are 13 residues in the CDR3. Germline CDR1 and CDR2: KGHSH and LQKENI. The sequence came from a young woman in good health and CMV-seronegative. Specimen: PBMCs. This chain joins TRBV18 and TRBJ2-5; D not certain. The CDR3 reads CASSPSQQETQYF. DNA for the CDR3: TGTGCCAGCTCACCATCCCAGCAAGAGACCCAGTACTTC.